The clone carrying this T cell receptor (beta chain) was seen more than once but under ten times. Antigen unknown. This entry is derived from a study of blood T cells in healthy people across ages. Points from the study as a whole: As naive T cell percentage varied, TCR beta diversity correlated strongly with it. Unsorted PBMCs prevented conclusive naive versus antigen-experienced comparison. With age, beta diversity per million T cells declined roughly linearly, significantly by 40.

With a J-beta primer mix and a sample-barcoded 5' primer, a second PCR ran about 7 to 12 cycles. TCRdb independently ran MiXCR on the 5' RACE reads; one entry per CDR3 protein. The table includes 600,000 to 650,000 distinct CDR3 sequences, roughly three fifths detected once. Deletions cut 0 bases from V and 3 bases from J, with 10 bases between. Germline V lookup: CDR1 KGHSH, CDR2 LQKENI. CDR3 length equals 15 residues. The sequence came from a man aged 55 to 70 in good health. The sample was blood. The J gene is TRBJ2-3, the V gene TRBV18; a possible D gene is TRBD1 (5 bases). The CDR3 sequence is CASSPPGRATDTQYF. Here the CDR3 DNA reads TGTGCCAGCTCACCACCGGGCAGGGCGACAGATACGCAGTATTTT.